The next 25 T cell receptor beta chains were all read from a single sample in a study of T cells after yellow fever vaccination. TCRdb re-analysed the 5' RACE reads in MiXCR, keeping a single row per CDR3 protein. The sample has nearly 350,000 distinct CDR3 sequences; 8% to 9.5% are singletons. Source: PBMCs, taken about 49 days after the first yellow fever vaccination. These receptors were collected from a man between 18 and 29 years old who received the YFV17D yellow fever vaccine.

This clonotype showed up just a few times. V is TRBV20-1 and J is TRBJ2-5; TRBD1 or TRBD2 may be the D gene (5 bases each). In germline, CDR1 is DFQATT, CDR2 SNEGSKA (reference sequence). The CDR3 spans 14 residues. V was pared by 5 bases and J by 1 base, with 14 bases between. The CDR3 loop is CSAYVPGAQETQYF. The CDR3 region has the DNA TGCAGTGCTTACGTCCCCGGGGCCCAAGAGACCCAGTACTTC.

V and J are TRBV3-1 and TRBJ2-7, with 10 bases matching TRBD1. V shed 1 base and J 2 bases; nucleotides not matched to a gene: 2. The germline V gene has CDR1 LGHDT and CDR2 YNNKEL (reference sequence). The CDR3 is 15 residues long. In DNA, the CDR3 is TGTGCCAGCAGCCAAGTAGGACAGGGGGCCTACGAGCAGTACTTC. Protein product: CASSQVGQGAYEQYF.

This clonotype was recorded a few times. V usage is TRBV7-2 and J usage is TRBJ1-2, with D maybe TRBD1 (5 bases). Germline CDR1 SGHTA, CDR2 FQGNSA. The CDR3 sequence is 14 residues long. Trimming pared 1 base from V and 8 bases from J, leaving 14 bases between. Here the CDR3 DNA reads TGTGCCAGCAGCTTAGTGGGGCAGGGTGACGGCTACACCTTC. Translation gives CASSLVGQGDGYTF.

This clonotype was seen more than once but under ten times. The J gene is TRBJ2-3, the V gene TRBV7-3; 10 positions agree with TRBD2. With 1 base clipped from V and 4 bases from J, the junction kept 2 bases outside the gene matches. Germline values: CDR1 SGHTA, CDR2 FQGTGA. This CDR3 comprises 15 residues. CDR3 region: CASSLISGGPDTQYF. Written as DNA, the CDR3 is TGTGCCAGCAGCTTAATTAGCGGGGGGCCAGATACGCAGTATTTT.

V and J are TRBV2 and TRBJ1-6; maybe TRBD1 (5 bases). This CDR3 spans 15 amino acids. The ends were cut back, 4 bases at V and 7 bases at J, with 14 bases in the middle. Germline V gene sequence: CDR1 SNHLY, CDR2 FYNNEI. CDR3 in amino acids: CASSGDAGWNSPLHF. In DNA, the CDR3 is TGTGCCAGCAGTGGGGACGCAGGGTGGAATTCACCCCTCCACTTT.

This rearrangement joins TRBV4-2 to TRBJ1-5; the D gene is possibly TRBD1 (6 bases). This CDR3 has 16 amino acids. Germline V gives CDR1 LGHNA, CDR2 YNFKEQ. The ends were cut back, 4 bases at V and 7 bases at J, with 20 bases in the middle. The CDR3 here is CASSPVGDGGGQPQHF. In DNA, the CDR3 is TGTGCCAGCAGCCCGGTTGGCGACGGGGGCGGCCAGCCCCAGCATTTT.

This clonotype has a count of ten or more. Here the CDR3 omits its conserved ending phenylalanine or tryptophan, so a read error is the likely source. No DNA is shown, since the ends of the CDR3 on it are uncertain; the CDR3 is the one TCRdb lists. V usage is TRBV27 and J usage is TRBJ2-7; TRBD1 reflects the table's D call only, with no check against the DNA. The V gene's germline CDR1 is MNHEY and CDR2 SMNVEV (reference sequence). The CDR3 numbers 12 amino acids, ends counted. CDR3 loop: CASSTGGTGLSL.

This clonotype occurred a few times. This chain joins TRBV21-1 and TRBJ2-5; no DNA check was done on the table's D call, TRBD2. TRBV21-1 is given as a pseudogene. The CDR3 covers 14 residues. CDR3 protein: CASSTGTTQGTQYF. CDR3 DNA sequence: TGTGCCAGCAGCACCGGGACTACCCAGGGGACCCAGTACTTC.

This clonotype was detected only a few times. The chain combines TRBV7-9 with TRBJ1-2; a possible D gene is TRBD1 (6 bases). This CDR3 spans 13 amino acids. In germline, CDR1 is SEHNR, CDR2 FQNEAQ (reference sequence). Between the trimmed V and J ends, which lost 5 bases and 2 bases, there was a span of 9 bases. The CDR3 reads CASSRQENYGYTF. DNA for the CDR3: TGTGCCAGCAGCCGACAGGAGAACTATGGCTACACCTTC.

The genes are TRBV20-1 and TRBJ1-4; no clear D. The CDR3 totals 13 residues. The germline CDR1 and CDR2 sequences are DFQATT and SNEGSKA (reference sequence). The V end lost 8 bases, the J end lost 6 bases, and 16 bases lay between the germline ends. The CDR3: CSIYRPQDEKLFF. Written as DNA, the CDR3 is TGCAGTATATACCGGCCACAAGATGAAAAACTGTTTTTT.

The gene calls are TRBV20-1 and TRBJ2-3; 9 positions match TRBD1. The CDR3 is made up of 17 amino acids. The germline V gene has CDR1 DFQATT and CDR2 SNEGSKA (reference sequence). V lost 3 bases and J lost 3; bases outside the gene matches: 13. CDR3 sequence (DNA): TGCAGTGCTAGCAACGCCGCCGGGACAGGGTCAACAGATACGCAGTATTTT. It yields the protein CSASNAAGTGSTDTQYF.

Regarding this clonotype: A much more abundant neighbour one base away suggests this may be a read error. The gene calls are TRBV7-6 and TRBJ2-7; D gene uncertain. CDR1 and CDR2 (germline): SGHVS, FNYEAQ. The CDR3 is made up of 13 amino acids. Trimming pared 4 bases from V and 2 bases from J, leaving 9 bases between. As DNA, the CDR3 is TGTGCCAGCAGCTGGGATTTAACCTACGAGCAGTACTTC. Protein sequence: CASSWDLTYEQYF.

This clonotype was seen a few times. This chain uses TRBV4-1 with TRBJ1-5; D unresolved. This CDR3 spans 14 amino acids. With 0 bases removed from V and 7 bases from J, the gap between germline ends came to 10 bases. From germline, CDR1 is MGHRA and CDR2 YSYEKL. The CDR3 bases are TGCGCCAGCAGCCAAGAATCCGGCCCGCAGCCCCAGCATTTT. Its protein product is CASSQESGPQPQHF.

This chain joins TRBV5-1 and TRBJ1-4; the D is unclear. Germline values: CDR1 SGHRS, CDR2 YFSETQ. The CDR3 consists of 13 residues. V dropped 5 bases and J dropped 7 bases, with 12 bases sitting between them. CDR3 DNA sequence: TGCGCCAGCAGGTCCCCGCGGGGTGAAAAACTGTTTTTT. Translation: CASRSPRGEKLFF.

This chain links TRBV7-2 with TRBJ2-1, with a tentative D call TRBD1 (6 bases). CDR1 is SGHTA and CDR2 is FQGNSA in the germline V gene. The CDR3 sequence is 14 residues long. The V end was cut by 0 bases, the J end by 11 bases, with 14 bases between. In nucleotides, the CDR3 is TGTGCCAGCAGCTTAGCGATATTTGGGGGCAAGCAGTTCTTC. Its protein product is CASSLAIFGGKQFF.

This clonotype was picked up a small number of times. The chain has TRBV14 and TRBJ1-1, with a possible D match to TRBD1 (5 bases). The CDR3 consists of 12 residues. Germline CDR1 reads SGHDN; CDR2 reads FVKESK. The V end was cut by 1 base, the J end by 6 bases, with 6 bases between. In DNA, the CDR3 is TGTGCCAGCAGCCAAGTGGGGGCTGAAGCTTTCTTT. Protein: CASSQVGAEAFF.

The chain joins TRBV20-1 to TRBJ2-3; TRBD2 matches at 10 bases. The CDR3 is made up of 16 amino acids. Per the germline V gene, CDR1 is DFQATT and CDR2 is SNEGSKA (reference sequence). V shed 2 bases, J shed 1 base, and the junction held 6 bases outside the gene matches. CDR3 sequence: CSARSRTSGRTDTQYF. Written as DNA, the CDR3 is TGCAGTGCTAGATCCCGGACTAGCGGCCGCACAGATACGCAGTATTTT.

This rearrangement joins TRBV4-1 to TRBJ1-3, with a weak D call TRBD1 (6 bases). Trimming pared 2 bases from V and 2 bases from J, leaving 10 bases between. This CDR3 contains 15 residues. Germline V gives CDR1 MGHRA, CDR2 YSYEKL. The CDR3 sequence: CASSQRGIPGNTIYF. CDR3 nucleotides: TGCGCCAGCAGCCAAAGGGGGATCCCTGGAAACACCATATATTTT.

This clonotype was seen a few times. V is TRBV19 and J is TRBJ1-2, with 7 bases that match TRBD1. Germline-derived CDR1 and CDR2 are LNHDA and SQIVND (reference sequence). This CDR3 is built from 17 residues. Trimming at V came to 6 bases and at J to 6 bases, leaving 19 bases not matched to a gene. The CDR3 bases are TGTGCCAGTAGCCTCGGGAGGGACAGTGGAATAAAAGATGGCTACACCTTC. This gives the protein CASSLGRDSGIKDGYTF.

This clonotype has only a few counts. This chain joins TRBV20-1 and TRBJ2-7; TRBD1 is a possible D gene (5 bases). The CDR3 extends over 14 amino acids. Germline V gives CDR1 DFQATT, CDR2 SNEGSKA (reference sequence). V lost 0 bases and J 6 bases, leaving 15 bases between the germline ends. CDR3 sequence (DNA): TGCAGTGCTAGAGATCGTAGCAGGGTTTCCGAGCAGTACGTC. Its translation: CSARDRSRVSEQYV.

The chain recombines TRBV29-1 with TRBJ2-7; 7 bases match TRBD1. Germline CDR1 is SQVTM and CDR2 is ANQGSEA. The CDR3 spans 12 residues. With V trimmed by 6 bases and J by 4 bases, 6 bases remained unmatched. The CDR3: CSVYRDSYEQYF. In DNA form, the CDR3 reads TGCAGCGTGTATAGGGACAGTTACGAGCAGTACTTC.

The J gene is TRBJ2-1, the V gene TRBV5-5, with 9 positions matching TRBD1. V was clipped by 0 bases and J by 7 bases; unmatched bases: 5. The length of the CDR3 is 15 residues. CDR1 is SGHKS and CDR2 is YYEKEE in the germline V gene (reference sequence). CDR3 loop: CASSLGGGTGNEQFF. DNA for the CDR3: TGTGCCAGCAGCTTGGGAGGGGGGACAGGGAATGAGCAGTTCTTC.

This sequence joins TRBV6-5 and TRBJ1-4; no definite D call. CDR1 MNHEY and CDR2 SVGAGI come from the germline V gene. The CDR3 runs 14 residues. With 6 bases removed from V and 0 bases from J, the gap between germline ends came to 8 bases. This CDR3 reads CASSYISTNEKLFF. The CDR3 region has the DNA TGTGCCAGCAGCTACATCTCAACTAATGAAAAACTGTTTTTT.

This clonotype has a handful of counts. V gene TRBV7-2 combines with J gene TRBJ1-5; perhaps TRBD1 as D (5 bases). The CDR3 is 16 amino acids. V was shortened by 1 base and J by 2 bases, with 12 bases between the two germline ends. Germline assignment: CDR1 SGHTA and CDR2 FQGNSA. The CDR3 spells CASSLVGGGGNQPQHF. The CDR3 coding sequence is TGTGCCAGCAGCTTAGTGGGGGGAGGAGGCAATCAGCCCCAGCATTTT.

The CDR3 DNA is TGTGCCAGCAGTTACCGGTTGGGGGTCCATGGCTACACCTTC. As protein: CASSYRLGVHGYTF. The chain combines TRBV6-5 with TRBJ1-2; tentative D call: TRBD1 (5 bases). Trimming removed 2 bases at V and 6 bases at J, with 13 bases between. CDR3 length: 14 amino acids. Germline CDR1 MNHEY, CDR2 SVGAGI.